A selection of T cell receptor beta chains follows, all from one sample in a study of T cell responses to AZD1222 COVID-19 vaccine. Assay used: immunoSEQ multiplex PCR; TCRdb lists only in-frame clones, some missing. Of approximately 96,000 clones detected, around nine tenths appear once; the ten largest clones hold roughly 11%. The material was peripheral blood, obtained 28 days after the second AZD1222 dose. The receptors stem from an adult who received the AZD1222 COVID-19 vaccine. CDR3s include the opening cysteine and the closing phenylalanine or tryptophan. Fields, in order: D gene, V gene, J gene, CDR3 protein. D genes are given only for firm matches.

>-|TRBV5-1|TRBJ2-7
CASSLGPDEQYF
>-|TRBV5-1|TRBJ1-2
CASSSGSNYGYTF
>-|TRBV6-4|TRBJ2-2
CASRAGYTGELFF
>-|TRBV15|TRBJ1-2
CATSAGGGLIGYTF
>TRBD2|TRBV5-1|TRBJ2-3
CASSFQLARTDTQYF
>TRBD1|TRBV27|TRBJ2-2
CASSRKGQGTTGELFF
>TRBD2|TRBV11-3|TRBJ2-1
CASSLGRSGSYNEQFF
>-|TRBV11-3|TRBJ2-1
CASSLEGRPYNEQFF
>TRBD1|TRBV5-1|TRBJ1-3
CASSPQGASGNTIYF
>-|TRBV19|TRBJ1-6
CASSIGTRNYNSPLHF
>-|TRBV12-5|TRBJ1-1
CASGFGRATEAFF
>TRBD2|TRBV9|TRBJ2-3
CASSVLAGLTDTQYF
>-|TRBV7-2|TRBJ1-3
CASSPQRVSGNTIYF
>-|TRBV5-6|TRBJ1-2
CASSLGLGGYTF
>TRBD1|TRBV25-1|TRBJ1-6
CASSGLIPTGGKYSPLHF
>-|TRBV30|TRBJ1-2
CAWSYMSGGYTF
>-|TRBV4-1|TRBJ1-4
CASSQGGYEKLFF
>TRBD1|TRBV28|TRBJ1-1
CASSSLGQTIRAFF
>-|TRBV6-4|TRBJ2-6
CASSDESGANVLTF
>TRBD1|TRBV18|TRBJ1-6
CASSPDRARSPLHF
>TRBD2|TRBV9|TRBJ2-2
CASSKWGGNTGELFF
>TRBD2|TRBV5-4|TRBJ2-3
CASSPAGTRSTDTQYF
>-|TRBV2|TRBJ1-5
CASSERPAYSNQPQHF
>-|TRBV19|TRBJ1-1
CASSGLPGQNTEAFF
>TRBD1|TRBV5-1|TRBJ1-6
CASMGQDNSPLHF
>-|TRBV6-2/TRBV6-3|TRBJ1-5
CASSYSIGSSNQPQHF
>-|TRBV5-1|TRBJ1-6
CASSLMDKNSPLHF
>-|TRBV5-1|TRBJ2-7
CASRREVGDWSYEQYF
>TRBD1|TRBV5-4|TRBJ1-1
CASSAASRDSTEAFF
>-|TRBV6-5|TRBJ1-4
CASSYSLPRNEKLFF
>-|TRBV25-1|TRBJ1-5
CASNNQGPNQPQHF
>TRBD1|TRBV24-1|TRBJ2-5
CATRIQTGGRRETQYF
>-|TRBV6-5|TRBJ1-4
CASSYFSGGEKLFF